The rows below give T cell receptor beta chains drawn from one sample of a study of cytomegalovirus exposure and HLA in healthy donors. The method was immunoSEQ multiplex PCR; TCRdb's version includes in-frame clones alone and lacks a portion of them. The sample includes 150,000 to 200,000 clones, about 81% of them seen just once. Sequencing was carried out using PBMCs. These receptors were obtained from a man between 18 and 35 years old in good health and CMV-seronegative. CDR3s include the opening cysteine and the closing phenylalanine or tryptophan.

16	TRBV6-1	TRBJ2-3	CASCGLTSGSTDTQYF
13	TRBV10-3	TRBJ1-5	CAIRGTGDQPQHF
15	TRBV6-5	TRBJ2-2	CASRFGTDSTGELFF
13	TRBV19	TRBJ1-1	CASRGRGRTEAFF
16	TRBV5-4	TRBJ2-5	CASRNRGAGSKETQYF
16	TRBV18	TRBJ1-2	CASSDRPTIRGYGYTF
15	TRBV4-1	TRBJ1-5	CASSQTGATNQPQHF
14	TRBV6-1	TRBJ1-1	CASRPFTGMTEAFF
14	TRBV4-2	TRBJ2-1	CASSQDGLAGEQFF
17	TRBV27	TRBJ2-6	CASSRLQGSTGANVLTF
17	TRBV18	TRBJ2-3	CASSPGTSGLSTDTQYF
16	TRBV5-1	TRBJ2-1	CASSLAPGGIPGEQFF
14	TRBV7-2	TRBJ2-7	CASSLAGSGYEQYF
15	TRBV25-1	TRBJ2-2	CASSDSGRVTGELFF
16	TRBV15	TRBJ2-5	CATSRDGLAGQAAQYF
16	TRBV6-7	TRBJ2-1	CASSYRKRESHNEQFF
14	TRBV27	TRBJ1-2	CASSPLDSLYGYTF
14	TRBV27	TRBJ2-7	CASSLGTSGSTQYF
16	TRBV5-1	TRBJ2-2	CASSGRLADKTGELFF
14	TRBV19	TRBJ1-4	CASALGANNEKLFF
13	TRBV7-2	TRBJ2-2	CASSLGATGELFF
14	TRBV5-1	TRBJ2-3	CASSLSPNTDTQYF
13	TRBV6-1	TRBJ1-1	CASSRDWETEAFF
15	TRBV2	TRBJ2-1	CASSETGLDWDEQFF
17	TRBV5-4	TRBJ1-4	CASSSTLGVGGSEKLFF